The clone carrying this T cell receptor (beta chain) was observed a few times. The sample is drawn from a study of sequential checkpoint blockade in melanoma. Indicated treatment: randomized to nivolumab then ipilimumab (arm A) or the reverse (arm B). The data were produced by immunoSEQ multiplex PCR, yet TCRdb's version contains in-frame clones alone and is incomplete. The sample includes roughly 8,800 clones, roughly 70% of them seen just once. The germline V and J ends were trimmed by 0 bases and 5 bases, with 13 bases remaining between them. CDR3 length: 15 amino acids. Germline V gene lookup returns CDR1 MRHNA and CDR2 SNTAGT.

Sample: CD8+ T cells sorted from blood (inferred from file names), taken from a patient given nivolumab and ipilimumab in sequence. The V and J genes are TRBV6-4 and TRBJ1-2; D call uncertain. This TCR was sampled from a human donor with melanoma. CDR3 in amino acids: CASSDSTQFLYGYTF. CDR3 coding DNA: TGTGCCAGCAGTGACTCGACTCAGTTCCTGTATGGCTACACCTTC.